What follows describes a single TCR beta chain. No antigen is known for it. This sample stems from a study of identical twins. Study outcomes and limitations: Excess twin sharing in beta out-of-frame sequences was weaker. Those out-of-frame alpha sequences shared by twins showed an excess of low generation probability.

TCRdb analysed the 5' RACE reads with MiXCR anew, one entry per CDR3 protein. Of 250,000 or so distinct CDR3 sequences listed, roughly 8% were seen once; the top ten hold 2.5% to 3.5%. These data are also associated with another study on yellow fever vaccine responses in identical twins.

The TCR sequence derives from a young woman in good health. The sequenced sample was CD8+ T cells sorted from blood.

The CDR3 DNA reads TGTGCCAGCAGCTTAGTAACCGCTAGCGAAAAACTGTTTTTT. This encodes CASSLVTASEKLFF. V is TRBV7-8 and J is TRBJ1-4; D gene ambiguous. Trimming pared 1 base from V and 8 bases from J, leaving 11 bases between. Germline V gene data show CDR1 as SGHVS and CDR2 as FQNEAQ. The CDR3 spans 14 residues.